The present T cell receptor (beta chain) was sequenced within a study of blood T cell repertoires in COVID-19. Overall study context: There were acute and convalescent COVID-19 samples, and they came from the United States, Italy and Spain. Sources were T cells, B-cell-depleted T cells, or PBMCs; the material itself was cDNA or gDNA.

Repertoires were generated with immunoSEQ multiplex PCR, while TCRdb's copy carries only in-frame clones and drops some. The sample holds about 180,000 clones, roughly 88% seen once. Germline V gene data show CDR1 as SGHDT and CDR2 as YYEEEE. V was trimmed by 3 bases and J by 2 bases, leaving 12 bases between them. The CDR3 is 15 amino acids. The rearrangement links TRBV5-6 to TRBJ1-3; unclear D gene. The receptor comes from a woman in her twenties or thirties who had recovered from COVID-19. Sequenced material: PBMCs or T cells enriched from blood (not recorded which). CDR3 protein: CASSSRVSPGNTIYF. CDR3 bases: TGTGCCAGCAGCTCGAGGGTTTCCCCTGGAAACACCATATATTTT. Full variable domain (remainder filled in from reference TRBV5-6 and TRBJ1-3): DAGVTQSPTHLIKTRGQQVTLRCSPKSGHDTVSWYQQALGQGPQFIFQYYEEEERQRGNFPDRFSGHQFPNYSSELNVNALLLGDSALYLCASSSRVSPGNTIYFGEGSWLTVV.